Below, 19 T cell receptor beta chains from the same sample are listed, as sequenced in a study of blood T cell repertoires in COVID-19. The method was immunoSEQ multiplex PCR; TCRdb's version includes in-frame clones alone and lacks a portion of them. This table holds around 190,000 clones, under 85% found once. Sequencing was done on a sample of peripheral blood. These receptors were obtained from a woman between 70 and 85 years old with COVID-19, enrolled during active disease.

Only one count was recorded for this clone. This chain joins TRBV19 and TRBJ1-5; tentatively, D is TRBD1 (6 bases). This CDR3 comprises 13 residues. Germline CDR1 LNHDA, CDR2 SQIVND (reference sequence). With 5 bases removed from V and 5 bases from J, the gap between germline ends came to 10 bases. CDR3 in amino acids: CASSARTDQPQHF. In nucleotides, the CDR3 is TGTGCCAGTAGTGCCCGGACAGATCAGCCCCAGCATTTT.

This clone was seen at least ten times. This chain links TRBV19 with TRBJ2-5; D gene uncertain. The germline gives CDR1 LNHDA, CDR2 SQIVND (reference sequence). V was shortened by 4 bases and J by 5 bases, with 17 bases between the two germline ends. This CDR3 spans 15 amino acids. CDR3 in DNA: TGTGCCAGTAGTACCGGGTCATCCCTGCGCGAGACCCAGTACTTC. Translated, it gives CASSTGSSLRETQYF. Using reference TRBV19 and TRBJ2-5 for the parts outside the CDR3, the full variable domain is DGGITQSPKYLFRKEGQNVTLSCEQNLNHDAMYWYRQDPGQGLRLIYYSQIVNDFQKGDIAEGYSVSREKKESFPLTVTSAQKNPTAFYLCASSTGSSLRETQYFGPGTRLLVL.

This chain connects TRBV5-6 to TRBJ2-7, with a possible D match to TRBD1 (8 bases). This CDR3 comprises 14 residues. V was trimmed by 3 bases and J by 2 bases, leaving 12 bases between them. CDR1 and CDR2 (germline): SGHDT, YYEEEE. Here the CDR3 DNA reads TGTGCCAGCAGCTGGGGGGGACAGGCCTACGAGCAGTACTTC. Its translation is CASSWGGQAYEQYF.

CDR3: CASGRGHEQYF. The CDR3 DNA sequence: TGTGCCAGCGGTCGCGGCCACGAGCAGTACTTC. This rearrangement joins TRBV25-1 to TRBJ2-7; no definite D call. Germline values: CDR1 MGHDK, CDR2 SYGVNS. The CDR3 has 11 residues. The V and J ends lost 8 bases and 5 bases respectively, with 10 bases between them.

The chain carries TRBV6-2 or TRBV6-3 and TRBJ1-1, with D tentatively TRBD1 (6 bases). V was pared by 1 base and J by 1 base, with 7 bases between. Germline V CDR1 and CDR2: MNHEY, SVGEGT. The CDR3 runs 14 residues. CDR3 in DNA: TGTGCCAGCAGTTACTTGGGGGCGAACACTGAAGCTTTCTTT. Translating gives CASSYLGANTEAFF.

The chain employs TRBV27 and TRBJ2-1; 7 nucleotides match TRBD2. With V trimmed by 6 bases and J by 4 bases, 12 bases remained unmatched. The CDR3 has 16 residues. Germline CDR1 MNHEY, CDR2 SMNVEV (reference sequence). The CDR3 DNA is TGTGCCAGCAGCCGTTTAGCGGGTTCTGGGTACAATGAGCAGTTCTTC. Protein sequence: CASSRLAGSGYNEQFF.

J is TRBJ2-6 and V is TRBV30, with D hard to call. The CDR3 extends over 12 amino acids. The V end was cut by 3 bases, the J end by 5 bases, with 5 bases between. The V gene's germline CDR1 is GTSNPN and CDR2 SVGIG (reference sequence). The CDR3 loop reads CAWSLWANVLTF. The CDR3 coding sequence is TGTGCCTGGAGCCTTTGGGCCAACGTCCTGACTTTC.

This clone was detected only once. The gene calls are TRBV19 and TRBJ1-2, with TRBD1 matching over 9 bases. The CDR3 contains 13 residues. CDR1 is LNHDA and CDR2 is SQIVND in the germline V gene (reference sequence). V shed 8 bases and J 1 base; nucleotides not matched to a gene: 2. CDR3 coding DNA: TGTGCCAGTGGACAGGGGAATAACTATGGCTACACCTTC. The encoded protein is CASGQGNNYGYTF.

V usage is TRBV19 and J usage is TRBJ2-5, with TRBD2 identical over 13 bases. The germline CDR1 and CDR2 sequences are LNHDA and SQIVND (reference sequence). The CDR3 spans 16 residues. V shed 2 bases, J shed 7 bases, and the junction held 7 bases outside the gene matches. For the CDR3, the DNA is TGTGCCAGTAGTATAAGGACTAGCGGGAGTGGTTGGACCCAGTACTTC. This gives the protein CASSIRTSGSGWTQYF.

The V and J genes are TRBV2 and TRBJ1-3; D is unclear. The CDR3 is 12 residues long. Trimming stripped 5 bases from V and 9 bases from J, with 11 bases between. Germline V CDR1 and CDR2: SNHLY, FYNNEI. CDR3: CASSFTQATIYF. The CDR3 DNA reads TGTGCCAGCAGTTTTACCCAGGCCACCATATATTTT.

This chain joins TRBV28 and TRBJ1-5; D unclear. The CDR3 extends over 14 amino acids. Germline V gives CDR1 MDHEN, CDR2 SYDVKM. Trimming shortened V by 8 bases and J by 2 bases, and 13 bases separated the two germline ends. CDR3 residues: CASQLPTGNQPQHF. The CDR3 nucleotides are TGTGCCAGCCAACTCCCAACGGGCAATCAGCCCCAGCATTTT. Full variable domain (missing parts from reference TRBV28 and TRBJ1-5): DVKVTQSSRYLVKRTGEKVFLECVQDMDHENMFWYRQDPGLGLRLIYFSYDVKMKEKGDIPEGYSVSREKKERFSLILESASTNQTSMYLCASQLPTGNQPQHFGDGTRLSIL.

The chain couples TRBV19 to TRBJ2-7; 8 nucleotides match TRBD1. Per the germline V gene, CDR1 is LNHDA and CDR2 is SQIVND (reference sequence). CDR3 length: 16 residues. Unmatched junction bases numbered 10, after V lost 5 bases and J lost 1 base. The CDR3 nucleotides read TGTGCCAGTAGTGCGTACCAAACAGGGGGATCCTACGAGCAGTACTTC. Amino acids: CASSAYQTGGSYEQYF.

J is TRBJ2-7 and V is TRBV5-1; TRBD2 agrees at 12 bases. J was trimmed by 5 bases and V by 1 base; bases with no gene match: 7. Per germline, CDR1 SGHRS and CDR2 YFSETQ. The CDR3 consists of 16 residues. This CDR3 reads CASSLSTSGSRNEQYF. Here the CDR3 DNA reads TGCGCCAGCAGCTTGTCGACTAGCGGGAGCAGGAACGAGCAGTACTTC. Filled out from reference TRBV5-1 and TRBJ2-7, the complete variable domain reads KAGVTQTPRYLIKTRGQQVTLSCSPISGHRSVSWYQQTPGQGLQFLFEYFSETQRNKGNFPGRFSGRQFSNSRSEMNVSTLELGDSALYLCASSLSTSGSRNEQYFGPGTRLTVT.

The chain has TRBV19 and TRBJ1-2, with a weak D call TRBD1 (5 bases). The CDR3 is made up of 14 amino acids. The germline gives CDR1 LNHDA, CDR2 SQIVND (reference sequence). V was cut by 7 bases and J by 0 bases, with 12 bases left in between. In nucleotides, the CDR3 is TGTGCCAGTAACACAGGCTTAGCTAACTATGGCTACACCTTC. Its translation is CASNTGLANYGYTF.

This chain joins TRBV3-1 (or the pseudogene TRBV3-2) and TRBJ2-5, with 8 bases fitting TRBD1. In germline, CDR1 is LGHDT, CDR2 YNNKEL (reference sequence). This CDR3 is built from 19 residues. Germline trimming cut 1 base from V and 1 base from J; bases unmatched to any gene: 14. In DNA form, the CDR3 reads TGTGCCAGCAGCCAAGTTCAAATGACAGGGGAGAAACCCCAAGAGACCCAGTACTTC. This translates into CASSQVQMTGEKPQETQYF.

The chain links TRBV6-4 to TRBJ2-1; D is possibly TRBD2 (6 bases). CDR1 and CDR2 from the germline V gene are MRHNA and SNTAGT. The V and J ends lost 7 bases and 7 bases respectively, with 23 bases between them. This CDR3 region has 16 residues. CDR3 protein: CASTHRDSHALNEQFF. The CDR3 DNA sequence: TGTGCCAGCACTCACCGGGACTCCCACGCCCTTAATGAGCAGTTCTTC.

V is TRBV5-1 and J is TRBJ2-3; TRBD1 matches 9 bases. With 4 bases clipped from V and 3 bases from J, the junction kept 3 bases outside the gene matches. The CDR3 is 14 amino acids. Germline CDR1 and CDR2: SGHRS and YFSETQ. For the CDR3, the DNA is TGCGCCAGCAGCCAAGGACAGGGGACAGATACGCAGTATTTT. Amino acids: CASSQGQGTDTQYF.

The rearrangement joins TRBV5-8 to TRBJ1-1, with D tentatively TRBD1 (6 bases). Trimming removed 3 bases from V and 10 bases from J, with 13 bases in between. There are 12 residues in the CDR3. Germline CDR1 is SGHTS and CDR2 is YDEGEE. The CDR3 sequence is CASSSSTGIAFF. CDR3 nucleotide sequence: TGTGCCAGCAGCTCGAGTACAGGGATAGCTTTCTTT. Supplemented by reference TRBV5-8 and TRBJ1-1, the full variable domain reads EAGVTQSPTHLIKTRGQQATLRCSPISGHTSVYWYQQALGLGLQFLLWYDEGEERNRGNFPPRFSGRQFPNYSSELNVNALELEDSALYLCASSSSTGIAFFGQGTRLTVV.

The chain links TRBV19 to TRBJ2-7; D might be TRBD2 (6 bases). This CDR3 spans 14 amino acids. Between the trimmed V and J ends, which lost 5 bases and 3 bases, there was a span of 14 bases. In germline, CDR1 is LNHDA, CDR2 SQIVND (reference sequence). The CDR3 loop reads CASSVGGPLYEQYF. In nucleotides, the CDR3 is TGTGCCAGTAGTGTAGGAGGGCCTCTCTACGAGCAGTACTTC. Together with reference TRBV19 and TRBJ2-7, the CDR3 gives the full variable domain: DGGITQSPKYLFRKEGQNVTLSCEQNLNHDAMYWYRQDPGQGLRLIYYSQIVNDFQKGDIAEGYSVSREKKESFPLTVTSAQKNPTAFYLCASSVGGPLYEQYFGPGTRLTVT.